Presented here are 13 T cell receptor beta chains from one specimen sequenced in a study of CD4 and CD8 cells across lung adenocarcinoma regions. TCRdb re-called the PCR reads through MiXCR, storing one row per CDR3 protein. The sample lists about 4,600 distinct CDR3 sequences; over 45% were seen once. Sequenced sample: CD4+ T cells from the margin of a lung tumor. Every receptor here comes from a female donor with lung adenocarcinoma. The CD4 and CD8 labels of this study may be unreliable.

The rearrangement uses TRBV11-2 and TRBJ2-5; D is ambiguous. V shed 1 base and J shed 11 bases, with 8 bases lying between them. Germline V gene lookup returns CDR1 SGHAT and CDR2 FQNNGV. The CDR3 contains 11 residues. This chain's CDR3 is CASSLGREQYF. The CDR3 DNA follows: TGTGCCAGCAGCTTAGGGAGAGAGCAGTACTTC.

This clonotype was counted between two and nine times. The rearrangement joins TRBV6-5 to TRBJ1-5; D gene unclear. Germline V gene lookup returns CDR1 MNHEY and CDR2 SVGAGI. This CDR3 region has 14 residues. V lost 4 bases, J lost 5 bases, and 12 bases lay in between. CDR3 nucleotide sequence: TGTGCCAGCAGTTCGTCATGGGGTTATCAGCCCCAGCATTTT. This encodes CASSSSWGYQPQHF.

The gene calls are TRBV11-3 and TRBJ2-5, with D perhaps being TRBD1 or TRBD2 (7 bases each). Germline-derived CDR1 and CDR2 are SGHNT and YENEEA. This CDR3 is built from 12 residues. With 5 bases removed from V and 11 bases from J, the gap between germline ends came to 15 bases. The CDR3 DNA reads as TGTGCCAGCAGCCCGACAGGGAGGGAGCAGTACTTC. This sequence encodes CASSPTGREQYF.

Points on this clonotype: Compared with germline, one end of the junction differs, possibly owing to a read error. This chain uses TRBV11-2 with TRBJ2-1, with D perhaps TRBD2 (5 bases). The germline V gene encodes CDR1 SGHAT and CDR2 FQNNGV. The CDR3 sequence is 14 residues long. CDR3 DNA: TGTGCCAGCAGCCCTAGTGGGAGAATCGGTGAGCAGTTTTTC. It is translated as CASSPSGRIGEQFF.

This chain joins TRBV6-1 and TRBJ2-5, with 7 positions matching TRBD2. The CDR3 is 18 amino acids. Losses at the gene ends were 8 bases for V and 4 bases for J; bases not matched to a gene: 22. Germline V gene sequence: CDR1 MNHNS, CDR2 SASEGT. The CDR3 DNA follows: TGTGCCAGCCGAGGAGTGGGGGGAGGGGCCCGTGACACAGAGACCCAGTACTTC. Its translation is CASRGVGGGARDTETQYF.

This chain connects TRBV4-1 to TRBJ1-4; 7 nucleotides line up with TRBD1. The CDR3 length is 16 residues. CDR1 and CDR2 from the germline V gene are MGHRA and YSYEKL. V was clipped by 0 bases and J by 7 bases; unmatched bases: 8. CDR3 protein: CASSQDLAAGGEKLFF. In DNA form, the CDR3 reads TGCGCCAGCAGCCAAGACCTGGCGGCAGGGGGTGAAAAACTGTTTTTT.

In its sample, this clonotype is medium-sized. The chain is built from TRBV6-1 and TRBJ1-4, with TRBD1 matching over 8 bases. After removal of 6 bases from V and 2 bases from J, the junction contained 5 bases not matched to a gene. Germline lookup yields CDR1 MNHNS and CDR2 SASEGT. This CDR3 is 15 amino acids long. DNA for the CDR3: TGTGCCAGCAGCCAACAGGGGGTTACTAATGAAAAACTGTTTTTT. Translated, it gives CASSQQGVTNEKLFF.

This clonotype counts as medium-sized. The CDR3 nucleotides are TGTGCCAGCAGTTCGATGCAACGGCGGCAGACCCAGTACTTC. Protein product: CASSSMQRRQTQYF. V and J are TRBV6-5 and TRBJ2-5, with D uncertain. Per germline, CDR1 MNHEY and CDR2 SVGAGI. This CDR3 contains 14 residues. V dropped 4 bases and J dropped 6 bases, with 15 bases sitting between them.

The chain uses TRBV27 and TRBJ2-2, with 10 bases that match TRBD2. Looked up from germline, CDR1 is MNHEY and CDR2 is SMNVEV (reference sequence). V lost 6 bases and J lost 1; bases outside the gene matches: 17. The CDR3 consists of 20 residues. CDR3 coding DNA: TGTGCCAGCAGCAGAAGGGTCGGACTAGCGGCGGCGGTGAACACCGGGGAGCTGTTTTTT. Translated: CASSRRVGLAAAVNTGELFF.

This clonotype was counted a few times. The chain couples TRBV6-5 to TRBJ2-1, with 8 positions matching TRBD1. Trimming removed 0 bases from V and 10 bases from J; junction bases left unmatched: 11. There are 16 residues in the CDR3. CDR1 MNHEY and CDR2 SVGAGI come from the germline V gene. The CDR3 coding sequence is TGTGCCAGCAGTTACTCCTTCAGCCAAGACAGGGGCGAGCAGTTCTTC. This sequence encodes CASSYSFSQDRGEQFF.

Comment on this clonotype: One end of the junction does not line up with germline, which may come from a read error. CDR3 protein: CAGIGAGVQDTQYF. CDR3 nucleotide sequence: TGTGCGGGCATCGGAGCCGGAGTCCAAGATACCCAGTATTTC. The V gene is TRBV6-1, the J gene TRBJ2-5; unclear D gene. The germline V gene has CDR1 MNHNS and CDR2 SASEGT. The CDR3 runs to 14 residues.

This clonotype was detected a few times. The rearrangement links TRBV27 to TRBJ2-4, with D unresolved. The CDR3 consists of 15 residues. Trimming took 0 bases from V and 4 from J, leaving 10 bases between them. The germline CDR1 and CDR2 sequences are MNHEY and SMNVEV (reference sequence). The DNA of the CDR3 is TGTGCCAGCAGTTTATCCCAGGTTTTGAAAAACATTCAGTACTTC. Translating gives CASSLSQVLKNIQYF.

Note on this clonotype: Sequence at one end of the junction differs from germline and may be a read error. The chain uses TRBV10-2 and TRBJ2-3; D is ambiguous. The CDR3 consists of 12 residues. Germline lookup yields CDR1 WSHSY and CDR2 SAAADI. The CDR3 protein is CASSEMKNTQYF. The CDR3 DNA reads TGCGCCAGCAGTGAGATGAAAAATACGCAGTACTTT.